The T cell receptor (beta chain) described here comes from a study of shared clonotypes between healthy human individuals. In the study overall: Every donor yielded three CD4 naive, three CD4 memory, two CD8 naive and one CD8 memory plate.

Germline V CDR1 and CDR2: MDHEN, SYDVKM. This CDR3 is built from 14 residues. Trimming took 7 bases from V and 6 from J; bases not matched to a gene: 8. Every donor, a Caucasian adult, lived in Nashville, Tennessee. The split of CD4+ cells yielded CD45RA+ naive and CD45RA-negative memory subsets. The repertoire was sequenced with immunoSEQ multiplex PCR; TCRdb's copy has only in-frame clones and lacks some. Of around 600,000 clones in the sample, more than 95% were seen once. The chain links TRBV28 to TRBJ2-7; TRBD2 matches at 11 bases. Sequenced material: naive CD4+ T cells sorted from blood. Specified subset: CD45RA+ positively selected. The TCR was taken from a woman aged 30 to 39 in good health. CDR3 sequence (DNA): TGTGCCAGCAACATAGCGGGAGGGCCGCGCGAGCAGTACTTC. Protein: CASNIAGGPREQYF.